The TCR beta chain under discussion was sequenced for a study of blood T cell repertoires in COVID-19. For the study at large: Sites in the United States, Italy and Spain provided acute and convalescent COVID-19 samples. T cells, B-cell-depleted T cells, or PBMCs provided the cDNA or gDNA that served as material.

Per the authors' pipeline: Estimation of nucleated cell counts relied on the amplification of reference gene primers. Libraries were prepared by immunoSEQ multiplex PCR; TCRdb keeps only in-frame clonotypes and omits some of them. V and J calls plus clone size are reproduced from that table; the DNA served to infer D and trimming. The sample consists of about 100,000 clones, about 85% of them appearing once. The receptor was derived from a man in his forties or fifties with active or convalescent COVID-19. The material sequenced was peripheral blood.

CDR3 region: CASSRDRSYEQYF. CDR3 sequence (DNA): TGTGCCAGCAGCCGAGATAGATCCTACGAGCAGTACTTC. The J gene is TRBJ2-7, the V gene TRBV5-4, with unresolved D. The CDR3 runs to 13 residues. CDR1 and CDR2 (germline): SGHNT, YYREEE (reference sequence). V lost 4 bases, J lost 1 base, and 9 bases lay in between.